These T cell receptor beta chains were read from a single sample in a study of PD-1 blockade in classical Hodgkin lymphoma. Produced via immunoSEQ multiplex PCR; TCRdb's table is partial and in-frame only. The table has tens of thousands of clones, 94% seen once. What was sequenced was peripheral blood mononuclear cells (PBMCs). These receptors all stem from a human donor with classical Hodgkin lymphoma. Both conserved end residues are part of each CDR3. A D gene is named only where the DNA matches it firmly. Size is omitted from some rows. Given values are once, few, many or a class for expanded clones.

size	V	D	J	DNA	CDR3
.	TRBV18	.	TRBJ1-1	TGTGCCAGCTCACTCAGATTTTCCGACACTGAAGCTTTCTTT	CASSLRFSDTEAFF
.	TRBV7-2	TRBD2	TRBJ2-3	TGTGCCAGCAGCCCCGGACTAGCGGGGGGGAGATACACAGATACGCAGTATTTT	CASSPGLAGGRYTDTQYF
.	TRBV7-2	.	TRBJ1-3	TGTGCCAGCAGCGACCGGGACCGTGGAAACACCATATATTTT	CASSDRDRGNTIYF
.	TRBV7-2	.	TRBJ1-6	TGTGCCAGCAGCATAAGACAGAGAAATTCACCCCTCCACTTT	CASSIRQRNSPLHF
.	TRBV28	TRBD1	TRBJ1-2	TGTGCCAGCAGATACGGGACAGGCGCTAACTATGGCTACACCTTC	CASRYGTGANYGYTF
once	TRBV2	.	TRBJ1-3	TGTGCCAGCAGTGAACCCCGTGAAGGAAACACCATATATTTT	CASSEPREGNTIYF
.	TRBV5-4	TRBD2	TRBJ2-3	TGTGCCAGCAGCTTTAGCGGGAGGATCACAGATACGCAGTATTTT	CASSFSGRITDTQYF
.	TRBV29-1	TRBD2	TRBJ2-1	TGCAGCGTTGAAGGGCTAGCGGGAGACAATGAGCAGTTCTTC	CSVEGLAGDNEQFF
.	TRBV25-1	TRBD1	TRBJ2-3	TGTGCCAGCTCATACAGGGGGCTCGGCACAGATACGCAGTATTTT	CASSYRGLGTDTQYF
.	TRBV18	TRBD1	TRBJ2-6	TGTGCTAGCTCACTCAACCCAACTTTGACAGGGACTGGGGCCAACGTCCTGACTTTC	CASSLNPTLTGTGANVLTF
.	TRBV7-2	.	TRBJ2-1	TGTGCCAGCAGCGGTTGGAGGGCCGGAAATGAGCAGTTCTTC	CASSGWRAGNEQFF
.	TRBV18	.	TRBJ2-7	TGTGCCAGCTCGCAAAACTTCCTAGGGTATTGGAGATTCTACGAGCAGTACTTC	CASSQNFLGYWRFYEQYF
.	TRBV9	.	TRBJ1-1	TGTGCCAGCAGCGAGGACAGCGCGAAGGGGACTGAAGCTTTCTTT	CASSEDSAKGTEAFF
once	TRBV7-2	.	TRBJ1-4	TGTGCCAGCAGCTCGCCCACCGGGACATTGCGGCAAAAACTGTTTTTT	CASSSPTGTLRQKLFF
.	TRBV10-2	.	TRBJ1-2	TGCGCCAGCAGTGAGACCAGCTATGGCTACACCTTC	CASSETSYGYTF
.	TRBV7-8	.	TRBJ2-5	TGTGCCAGCAGCCAAAAGGGGGTACTTACGGAAGAGACCCAGTACTTC	CASSQKGVLTEETQYF
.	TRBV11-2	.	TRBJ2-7	TGTGCCAGCAGCTTAGGTCCCGGGACACGGATCTCCTACGAGCAGTACTTC	CASSLGPGTRISYEQYF
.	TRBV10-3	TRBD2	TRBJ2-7	TGTGCCATCAGCTTAACTAGCGGGAGGGCCCTAGCCTACGAGCAGTACTTC	CAISLTSGRALAYEQYF
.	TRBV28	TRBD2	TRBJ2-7	TGTGCCAGCAGTTCCGGGACTAGCGGTTCCTACGAGCAGTACTTC	CASSSGTSGSYEQYF
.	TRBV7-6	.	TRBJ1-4	TGTGCCAGCAGCTTAGTCAAGGAAAAACTGTTTTTT	CASSLVKEKLFF
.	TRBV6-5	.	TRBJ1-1	TGTGCCAGCAGGGGCACCGGGGTTCGGATCACTGAAGCTTTCTTT	CASRGTGVRITEAFF
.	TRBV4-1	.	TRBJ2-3	TGCGCCAGCAGGCGAAACACAGGGTTCGGCACGGGAGATACGCAGTATTTT	CASRRNTGFGTGDTQYF
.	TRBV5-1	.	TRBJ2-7	TGCGCCAGCACGGGACAAGATCCCTACGAGCAGTACTTC	CASTGQDPYEQYF
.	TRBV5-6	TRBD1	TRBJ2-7	TGTGCCAGCAGCTTGGGGCAGGGGGCGTTTTACGAGCAGTACTTC	CASSLGQGAFYEQYF
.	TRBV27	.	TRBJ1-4	TGTGCCAGCAGCCGGGGCCAGAGTGCAACTAATGAAAAACTGTTTTTT	CASSRGQSATNEKLFF
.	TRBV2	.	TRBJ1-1	TGTGCCAGCCGACTGCTGAACACTGAAGCTTTCTTT	CASRLLNTEAFF
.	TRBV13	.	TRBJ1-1	TGTGCCAGCAGCTTAGGGCGTCGGGAAGCTTTCTTT	CASSLGRREAFF
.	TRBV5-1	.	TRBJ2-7	TGCGCCAGCAGCTCAGAACAGGGACGGTGGTACGAGCAGTACTTC	CASSSEQGRWYEQYF
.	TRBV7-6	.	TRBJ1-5	TGTGCCAGCAGCCCCCTGAGGGGGAATAGCAATCAGCCCCAGCATTTT	CASSPLRGNSNQPQHF
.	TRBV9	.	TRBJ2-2	TGTGCCAGCAGCGTACATTCTGGGAACACCGGGGAGCTGTTTTTT	CASSVHSGNTGELFF